Detailed here is one TCR beta chain. What it binds is unknown. In the PCR, 60 Vbeta and 13 Jbeta primers were used. Clones were read by immunoSEQ multiplex PCR, and TCRdb kept only the in-frame ones, dropping some. The sample yields roughly 160,000 clones, about three quarters seen once. The data stem from a study of cytomegalovirus exposure and HLA in healthy donors. Study-wide findings and caveats: Per a later analysis, 15,000 to 20,000 TCR beta sequences showed association with HLA alleles at 0.05 false discovery rate.

The receptor was derived from a man aged 50-60 years in good health and CMV-seropositive. Sequenced sample: PBMCs.

The CDR3: CAWSVLILGRGQHYEQYF. The DNA of the CDR3 is TGTGCCTGGAGTGTACTTATTTTGGGCAGGGGTCAACACTACGAGCAGTACTTC. This chain joins TRBV30 and TRBJ2-7; maybe TRBD1 (6 bases). The CDR3 is 18 residues long. Deletions cut 0 bases from V and 3 bases from J, with 24 bases between. Germline assignment: CDR1 GTSNPN and CDR2 SVGIG (reference sequence).